A single sample gave rise to the 18 T cell receptor beta chains below, sequenced in a study of cytomegalovirus exposure and HLA in healthy donors. PCR was performed using 60 Vbeta and 13 Jbeta primers. TCRdb keeps only in-frame clones here, not all; method: immunoSEQ multiplex PCR. The sample holds roughly 200,000 clones, roughly four fifths seen once. The sample consisted of PBMCs. The receptors shown here come from a man aged 50-59 years in good health and CMV-seronegative.

The chain combines TRBV19 with TRBJ2-6; D call uncertain. The CDR3 length is 17 residues. Trimming shortened V by 3 bases and J by 2 bases, and 14 bases separated the two germline ends. Germline CDR1 LNHDA, CDR2 SQIVND (reference sequence). CDR3 coding DNA: TGTGCCAGTAGTATGGGCCCCGTTTACCCTGGGGCCAACGTCCTGACTTTC. Amino acids: CASSMGPVYPGANVLTF.

This chain joins TRBV5-6 and TRBJ2-1; 14 bases map to TRBD2. The germline gives CDR1 SGHDT, CDR2 YYEEEE. CDR3 length: 15 amino acids. The junction had 4 bases not matched to a gene; V was cut back by 2 bases and J by 9 bases. CDR3 nucleotides: TGTGCCAGCAGCTTCCGGACTAGCGGGGGGCTTGAGCAGTTCTTC. This codes for CASSFRTSGGLEQFF.

The chain joins TRBV19 to TRBJ2-1; 10 bases match TRBD1. The CDR3 totals 15 residues. Germline V gives CDR1 LNHDA, CDR2 SQIVND (reference sequence). Germline trimming cut 4 bases from V and 7 bases from J; bases unmatched to any gene: 7. CDR3 nucleotide sequence: TGTGCCAGTAGTAGACAGGGGGCGCAGGGGAATGAGCAGTTCTTC. Its protein product is CASSRQGAQGNEQFF.

The chain joins TRBV29-1 to TRBJ2-3; tentative D call: TRBD2 (6 bases). The germline gives CDR1 SQVTM, CDR2 ANQGSEA. Trimming removed 7 bases from V and 1 base from J, with 9 bases in between. This CDR3 is 12 amino acids long. Here the CDR3 reads CSGRGGTDTQYF. CDR3 DNA: TGCAGCGGCCGCGGGGGCACAGATACGCAGTATTTT.

The CDR3: CAISLRQGADEQYF. In DNA, the CDR3 is TGTGCCATCAGCCTCAGACAGGGGGCAGACGAGCAGTACTTC. This chain connects TRBV10-3 to TRBJ2-7; 10 bases are a match to TRBD1. Germline V gene sequence: CDR1 ENHRY, CDR2 SYGVKD. The CDR3 extends over 14 amino acids. J was trimmed by 5 bases and V by 6 bases; bases with no gene match: 7.

The chain carries TRBV6-1 and TRBJ1-1, with 8 bases lining up with TRBD1. The germline gives CDR1 MNHNS, CDR2 SASEGT. The CDR3 covers 13 residues. V gave up 8 bases and J gave up 5 bases; unmatched junction bases: 7. The CDR3: CASALQGGTEAFF. The CDR3, as DNA: TGTGCCAGCGCTTTACAGGGGGGGACTGAAGCTTTCTTT.

The chain couples TRBV28 to TRBJ2-7; 9 positions agree with TRBD1. Germline CDR1 MDHEN, CDR2 SYDVKM. The V segment lost 4 bases and the J segment 2 bases; nucleotides outside the gene matches: 6. The CDR3 covers 15 residues. CDR3 sequence reads: CASSSLGQGTYEQYF. The CDR3 DNA sequence: TGTGCCAGCAGTTCCCTCGGACAGGGGACCTACGAGCAGTACTTC.

The rearrangement joins TRBV5-1 to TRBJ2-1; TRBD2 might be the D (5 bases). The germline CDR1 and CDR2 sequences are SGHRS and YFSETQ. Trimming removed 2 bases at V and 0 bases at J, with 9 bases between. The CDR3 has 15 amino acids. This CDR3 reads CASSLRGPSYNEQFF. In DNA, the CDR3 is TGCGCCAGCAGCTTACGAGGGCCCTCCTACAATGAGCAGTTCTTC.

The rearrangement links TRBV12-5 to TRBJ1-5, with no clear D. This CDR3 has 14 amino acids. With 7 bases removed from V and 0 bases from J, the gap between germline ends came to 10 bases. The germline V gene has CDR1 LGHNT and CDR2 FRNRAP. CDR3 nucleotide sequence: TGTGCTAGTGTCCTTCCGTATAGCAATCAGCCCCAGCATTTT. It specifies CASVLPYSNQPQHF.

The V and J genes are TRBV4-3 and TRBJ1-6; D is possibly TRBD1 (5 bases). The CDR3 extends over 16 amino acids. Germline V CDR1 and CDR2: LGHNA, YSLEER. V lost 5 bases and J lost 5, with 16 bases in between. Written as DNA, the CDR3 is TGCGCCAGCAGCTTACAGAACGGGGGGAATAATTCACCCCTCCACTTT. It yields the protein CASSLQNGGNNSPLHF.

The V gene is TRBV18, the J gene TRBJ2-3, with TRBD1 identical over 9 bases. Per the germline V gene, CDR1 is KGHSH and CDR2 is LQKENI. This CDR3 region has 17 residues. Trimming cost V 6 bases and J 5 bases; bases outside gene matches: 15. The DNA for the CDR3 is TGTGCCAGCTCCCCCTCCGGTGACAGGGGGATTAGAGATACGCAGTATTTT. Translating it yields CASSPSGDRGIRDTQYF.

This chain links TRBV11-3 with TRBJ2-1; 8 bases fit TRBD2. The CDR3 spans 15 residues. In germline, CDR1 is SGHNT, CDR2 YENEEA. The J segment lost 4 bases and the V segment lost 1 base, leaving 3 bases of the junction unmatched. The CDR3 sequence: CASSLAGGGYNEQFF. The CDR3 region has the DNA TGTGCCAGCAGCTTAGCGGGAGGGGGGTACAATGAGCAGTTCTTC.

The V call is TRBV6-5, the J call TRBJ2-7; TRBD2 matches at 10 bases. Germline V gene data show CDR1 as MNHEY and CDR2 as SVGAGI. Trimming at V came to 4 bases and at J to 5 bases, leaving 11 bases not matched to a gene. The CDR3 is made up of 16 amino acids. In DNA form, the CDR3 reads TGTGCCAGCAGTTCCCACCCGAATAGCGGGAGGAACGAGCAGTACTTC. This encodes CASSSHPNSGRNEQYF.

V and J are TRBV9 and TRBJ2-5; 12 nucleotides align to TRBD1. The germline V gene encodes CDR1 SGDLS and CDR2 YYNGEE. The CDR3 loop spans 16 amino acids. Trimming removed 4 bases from V and 4 bases from J; junction bases left unmatched: 8. CDR3 in DNA: TGTGCCAGCAGCTATCCCGGGACAGGGGGCCGAGAGACCCAGTACTTC. Amino acid sequence: CASSYPGTGGRETQYF.

The gene calls are TRBV5-5 and TRBJ1-1; 10 bases align to TRBD1. Germline lookup yields CDR1 SGHKS and CDR2 YYEKEE (reference sequence). V shed 0 bases and J 4 bases; nucleotides not matched to a gene: 3. This CDR3 region has 15 residues. The CDR3 here is CASSLAGTGVTEAFF. CDR3 in DNA: TGTGCCAGCAGCTTGGCCGGGACAGGGGTCACTGAAGCTTTCTTT.

In its sample, this clone was seen once. V usage is TRBV19 and J usage is TRBJ2-7, with D possibly matching TRBD1 (6 bases). Per germline, CDR1 LNHDA and CDR2 SQIVND (reference sequence). CDR3 length equals 14 residues. V was clipped by 3 bases and J by 3 bases, with 12 bases between them. This CDR3 reads CASSIASRGYEQYF. The DNA for the CDR3 is TGTGCCAGTAGTATCGCTTCCAGGGGCTACGAGCAGTACTTC.

The rearrangement links TRBV7-9 to TRBJ2-7; 10 bases match TRBD1. The CDR3 runs 15 residues. V trimming: 3 bases; J trimming: 2 bases; junction bases outside the gene matches: 4. CDR1 and CDR2 from the germline V gene are SEHNR and FQNEAQ (reference sequence). The CDR3 coding sequence is TGTGCCAGCAGCTTCGGACAGGGGGTCCCCTACGAGCAGTACTTC. Translation: CASSFGQGVPYEQYF. Together with reference TRBV7-9 and TRBJ2-7, the CDR3 gives the full variable domain: DTGVSQNPRHKITKRGQNVTFRCDPISEHNRLYWYRQTLGQGPEFLTYFQNEAQLEKSRLLSDRFSAERPKGSFSTLEIQRTEQGDSAMYLCASSFGQGVPYEQYFGPGTRLTVT.

The V gene is TRBV28, the J gene TRBJ1-1; the D gene is possibly TRBD1 (6 bases). The ends were cut back, 5 bases at V and 4 bases at J, with 17 bases in the middle. Germline values: CDR1 MDHEN, CDR2 SYDVKM. The length of the CDR3 is 15 residues. CDR3 sequence (DNA): TGTGCCAGCAGTACGACCGGGGCAGGGGTCACTGAAGCTTTCTTT. It encodes CASSTTGAGVTEAFF.